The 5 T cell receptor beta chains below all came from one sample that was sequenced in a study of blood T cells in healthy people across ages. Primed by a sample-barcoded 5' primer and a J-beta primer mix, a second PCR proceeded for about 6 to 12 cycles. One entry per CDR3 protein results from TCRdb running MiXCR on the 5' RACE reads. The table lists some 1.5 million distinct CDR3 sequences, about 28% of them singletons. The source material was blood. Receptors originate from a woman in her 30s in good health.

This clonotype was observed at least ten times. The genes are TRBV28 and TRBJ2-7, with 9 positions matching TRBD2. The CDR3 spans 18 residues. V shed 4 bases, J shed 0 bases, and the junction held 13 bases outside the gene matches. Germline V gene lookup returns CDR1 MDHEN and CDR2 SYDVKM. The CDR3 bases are TGTGCCAGCAGTTCCCACATATCAAGTAGCGGGAGCTCCTACGAGCAGTACTTC. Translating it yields CASSSHISSSGSSYEQYF.

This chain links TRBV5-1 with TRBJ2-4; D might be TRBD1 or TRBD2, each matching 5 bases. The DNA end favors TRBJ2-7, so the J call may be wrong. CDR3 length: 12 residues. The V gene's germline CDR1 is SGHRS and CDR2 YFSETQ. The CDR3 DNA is TGCGCCAGCGGGACGGATACCTACGAGCAGTACTTC. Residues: CASGTDTYEQYF.

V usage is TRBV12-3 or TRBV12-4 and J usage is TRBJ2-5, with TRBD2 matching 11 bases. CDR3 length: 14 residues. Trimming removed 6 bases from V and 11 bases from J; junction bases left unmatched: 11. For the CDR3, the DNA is TGTGCCAGCAGCCCCGGGACTAGCGGCGGCAAGCAGTACTTC. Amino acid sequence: CASSPGTSGGKQYF.

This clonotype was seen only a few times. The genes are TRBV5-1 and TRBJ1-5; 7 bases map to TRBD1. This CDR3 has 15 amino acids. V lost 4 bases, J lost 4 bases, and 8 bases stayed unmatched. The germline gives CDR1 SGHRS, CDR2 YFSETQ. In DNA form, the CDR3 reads TGCGCCAGCAGCCCCAATACAGGGGAAAATCAGCCCCAGCATTTT. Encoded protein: CASSPNTGENQPQHF.

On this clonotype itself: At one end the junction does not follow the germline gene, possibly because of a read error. CDR3 nucleotide sequence: TGTGCCAGCAGTTTAGCGACTAGCGGGAGGGCCAACACCGTGGAGCTGTTTTTT. It yields the protein CASSLATSGRANTVELFF. This chain connects TRBV28 to TRBJ2-2; 14 nucleotides agree with TRBD2. The germline V gene has CDR1 MDHEN and CDR2 SYDVKM. This CDR3 has 18 amino acids.